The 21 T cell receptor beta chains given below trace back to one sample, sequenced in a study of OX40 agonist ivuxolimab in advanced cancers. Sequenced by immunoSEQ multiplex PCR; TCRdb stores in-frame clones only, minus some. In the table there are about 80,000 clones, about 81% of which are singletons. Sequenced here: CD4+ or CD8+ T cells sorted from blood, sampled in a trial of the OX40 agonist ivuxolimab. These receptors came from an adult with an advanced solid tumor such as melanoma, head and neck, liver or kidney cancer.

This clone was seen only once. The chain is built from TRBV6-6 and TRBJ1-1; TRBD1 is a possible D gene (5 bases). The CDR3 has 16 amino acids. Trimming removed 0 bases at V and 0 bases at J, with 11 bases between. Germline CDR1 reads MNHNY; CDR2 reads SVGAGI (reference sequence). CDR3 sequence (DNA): TGTGCCAGCAGTTACTCCAGGGCAGGACTGAACACTGAAGCTTTCTTT. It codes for CASSYSRAGLNTEAFF.

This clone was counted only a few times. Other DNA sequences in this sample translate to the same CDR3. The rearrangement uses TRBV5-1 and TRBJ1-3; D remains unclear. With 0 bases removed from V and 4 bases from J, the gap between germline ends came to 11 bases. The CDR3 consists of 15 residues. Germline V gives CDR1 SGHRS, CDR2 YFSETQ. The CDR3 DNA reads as TGCGCCAGCAGCTTGGCCTCGGGTGCGGGAAACACCATATATTTT. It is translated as CASSLASGAGNTIYF. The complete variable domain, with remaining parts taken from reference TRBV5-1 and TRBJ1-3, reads KAGVTQTPRYLIKTRGQQVTLSCSPISGHRSVSWYQQTPGQGLQFLFEYFSETQRNKGNFPGRFSGRQFSNSRSEMNVSTLELGDSALYLCASSLASGAGNTIYFGEGSWLTVV.

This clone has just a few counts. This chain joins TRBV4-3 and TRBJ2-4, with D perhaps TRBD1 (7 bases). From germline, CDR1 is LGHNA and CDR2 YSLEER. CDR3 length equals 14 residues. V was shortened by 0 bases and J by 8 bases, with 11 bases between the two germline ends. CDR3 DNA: TGCGCCAGCAGCCAAGAGACAGGGAGGTACATTCAGTACTTC. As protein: CASSQETGRYIQYF.

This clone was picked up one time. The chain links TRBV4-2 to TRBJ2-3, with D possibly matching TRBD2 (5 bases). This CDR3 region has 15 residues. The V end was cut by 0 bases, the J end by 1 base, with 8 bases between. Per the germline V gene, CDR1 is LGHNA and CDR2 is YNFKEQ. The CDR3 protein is CASSQEASRTDTQYF. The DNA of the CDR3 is TGTGCCAGCAGCCAAGAAGCTAGCCGCACAGATACGCAGTATTTT.

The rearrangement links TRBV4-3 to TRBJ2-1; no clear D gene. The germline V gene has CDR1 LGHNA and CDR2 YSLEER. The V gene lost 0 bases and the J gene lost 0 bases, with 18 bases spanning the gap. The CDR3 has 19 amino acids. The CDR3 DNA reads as TGCGCCAGCAGCCAAGATTGGGAAGAACCGTTAAGCTCCTACAATGAGCAGTTCTTC. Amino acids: CASSQDWEEPLSSYNEQFF.

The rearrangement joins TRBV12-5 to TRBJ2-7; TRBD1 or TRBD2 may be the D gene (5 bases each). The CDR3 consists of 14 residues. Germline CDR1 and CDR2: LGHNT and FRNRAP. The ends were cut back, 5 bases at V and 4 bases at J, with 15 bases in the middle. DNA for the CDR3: TGTGCTAGTGGTACCCGGGACGGATATTACGAGCAGTACGTC. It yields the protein CASGTRDGYYEQYV.

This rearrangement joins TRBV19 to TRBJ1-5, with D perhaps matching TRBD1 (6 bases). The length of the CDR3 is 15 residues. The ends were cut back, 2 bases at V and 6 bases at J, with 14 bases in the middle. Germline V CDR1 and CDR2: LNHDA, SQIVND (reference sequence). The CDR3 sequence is CASSIYAGAGQPQHF. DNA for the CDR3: TGTGCCAGTAGTATATATGCGGGGGCGGGTCAGCCCCAGCATTTT.

The CDR3 DNA reads as TGTGCCAGCAGTTCCCGCAGCGGGGGGCAGAACAAGCAGTACGTC. Amino acid sequence: CASSSRSGGQNKQYV. The rearrangement uses TRBV28 and TRBJ2-7; 9 bases are shared with TRBD2. The length of the CDR3 is 15 residues. J gave up 8 bases and V 4 bases, and 12 bases lay outside the gene matches. Germline CDR1 MDHEN, CDR2 SYDVKM.

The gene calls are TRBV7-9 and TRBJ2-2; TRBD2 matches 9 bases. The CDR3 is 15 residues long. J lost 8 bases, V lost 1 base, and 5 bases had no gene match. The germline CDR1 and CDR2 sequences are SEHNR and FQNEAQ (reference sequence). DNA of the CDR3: TGTGCCAGCAGCTTAGGTCTAGCGGGACGAGGGGAGCTGTTTTTT. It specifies CASSLGLAGRGELFF.

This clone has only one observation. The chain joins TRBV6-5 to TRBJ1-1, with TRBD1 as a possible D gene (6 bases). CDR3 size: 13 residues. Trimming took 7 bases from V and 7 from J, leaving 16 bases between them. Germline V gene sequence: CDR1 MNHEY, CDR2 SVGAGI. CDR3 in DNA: TGTGCCAGCAAAGTAACAGGGAGTTTTGAAGCTTTCTTT. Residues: CASKVTGSFEAFF.

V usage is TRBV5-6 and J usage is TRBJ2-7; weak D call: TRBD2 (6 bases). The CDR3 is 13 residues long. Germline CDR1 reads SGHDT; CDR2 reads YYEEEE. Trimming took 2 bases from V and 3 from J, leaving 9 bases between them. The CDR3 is CASSFWGDYEQYV. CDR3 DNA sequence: TGTGCCAGCAGCTTCTGGGGGGACTACGAGCAGTACGTC.

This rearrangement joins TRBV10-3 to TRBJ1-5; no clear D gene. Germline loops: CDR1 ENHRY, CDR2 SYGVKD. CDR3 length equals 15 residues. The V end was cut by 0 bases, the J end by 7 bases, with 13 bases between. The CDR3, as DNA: TGTGCCATCAGTGAGTCGGCAGCGAGCGGCCAGCCCCAGCATTTT. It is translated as CAISESAASGQPQHF.

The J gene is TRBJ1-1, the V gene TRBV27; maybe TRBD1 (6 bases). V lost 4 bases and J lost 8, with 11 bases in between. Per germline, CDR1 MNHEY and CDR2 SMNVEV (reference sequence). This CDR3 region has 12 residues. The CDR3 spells CASSWRGAEAFF. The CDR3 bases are TGTGCCAGCAGTTGGAGGGGGGCGGAAGCTTTCTTT.

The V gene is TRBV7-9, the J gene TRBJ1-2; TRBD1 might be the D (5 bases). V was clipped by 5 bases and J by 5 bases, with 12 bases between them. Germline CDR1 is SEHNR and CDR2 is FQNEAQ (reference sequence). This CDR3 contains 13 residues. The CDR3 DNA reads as TGTGCCAGCAGCACGGGACGGACTTATGGCTACACCTTC. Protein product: CASSTGRTYGYTF.

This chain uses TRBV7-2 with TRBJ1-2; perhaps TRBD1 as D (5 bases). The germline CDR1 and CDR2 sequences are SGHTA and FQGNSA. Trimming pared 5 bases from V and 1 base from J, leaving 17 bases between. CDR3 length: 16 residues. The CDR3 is CASSASQSQGNYGYTF. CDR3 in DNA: TGTGCCAGCAGCGCGTCCCAATCCCAGGGTAACTATGGCTACACCTTC. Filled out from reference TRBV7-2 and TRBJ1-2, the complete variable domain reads GAGVSQSPSNKVTEKGKDVELRCDPISGHTALYWYRQSLGQGLEFLIYFQGNSAPDKSGLPSDRFSAERTGGSVSTLTIQRTQQEDSAVYLCASSASQSQGNYGYTFGSGTRLTVV.

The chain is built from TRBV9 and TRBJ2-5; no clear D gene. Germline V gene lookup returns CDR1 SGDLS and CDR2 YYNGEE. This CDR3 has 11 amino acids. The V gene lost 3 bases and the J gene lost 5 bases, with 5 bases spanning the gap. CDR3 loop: CASSAQETQYF. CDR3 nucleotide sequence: TGTGCCAGCAGCGCCCAGGAGACCCAGTACTTC.

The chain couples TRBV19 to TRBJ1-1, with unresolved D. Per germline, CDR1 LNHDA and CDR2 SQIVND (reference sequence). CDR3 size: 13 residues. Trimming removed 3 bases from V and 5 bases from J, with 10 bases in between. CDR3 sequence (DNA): TGTGCCAGTAGTATCTATGGTGGAACTGAAGCTTTCTTT. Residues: CASSIYGGTEAFF.

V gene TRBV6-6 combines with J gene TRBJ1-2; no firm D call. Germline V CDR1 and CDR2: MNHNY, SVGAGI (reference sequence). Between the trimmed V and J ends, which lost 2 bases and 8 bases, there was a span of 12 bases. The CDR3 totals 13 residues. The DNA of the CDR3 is TGTGCCAGCAGTTACAAGGGAGTTCGCGGCTACACCTTC. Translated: CASSYKGVRGYTF.

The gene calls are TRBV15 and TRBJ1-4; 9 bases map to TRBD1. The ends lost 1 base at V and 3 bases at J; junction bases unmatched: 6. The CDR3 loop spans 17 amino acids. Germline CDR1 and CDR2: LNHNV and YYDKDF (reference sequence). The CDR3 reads CATSRGRDRESNEKLFF. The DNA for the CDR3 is TGTGCCACCAGCAGAGGACGGGACAGGGAGTCTAATGAAAAACTGTTTTTT.

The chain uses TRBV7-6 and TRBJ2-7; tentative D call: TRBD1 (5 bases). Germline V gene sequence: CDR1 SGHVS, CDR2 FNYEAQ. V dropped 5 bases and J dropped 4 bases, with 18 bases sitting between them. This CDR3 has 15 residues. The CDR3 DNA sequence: TGTGCCAGCAGCCTTCTCGTAGGCAGGGTTTACGAGCAGTACTTC. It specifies CASSLLVGRVYEQYF.

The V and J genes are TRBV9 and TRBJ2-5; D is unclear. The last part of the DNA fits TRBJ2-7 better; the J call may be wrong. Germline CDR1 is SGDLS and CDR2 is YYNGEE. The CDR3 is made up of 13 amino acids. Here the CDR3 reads CASSTYTISEQYF. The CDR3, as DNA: TGTGCCAGCAGCACGTACACAATCTCCGAGCAGTACTTC.